This TCR beta chain came from a study of human T cells and chemical hapten exposure. Study context: 2% DPC was applied to roughly 2 cm by roughly 2 cm of upper inner arm skin for sensitization. Regarding the study as a whole: Patch test score rose with PT1 expanded TCRs, significant at 8, 16, 32, not 4. It was expanded TCRs that formed significantly more large CDR3 similarity clusters than controls did.

Per the study methods: Sequenced samples showed a median of around 96,000 TCRs each, with counts running from about 20,000 to 690,000. TCRdb passed the RACE reads through MiXCR, listing each CDR3 protein once. What appears here as the V and J calls and clone size reflects TCRdb's work, not the paper's. Of 180,000 or so distinct CDR3 sequences listed, more than 12% are singletons. The CDR3 sequence is 15 residues long. Trimming took off 2 bases at V and 2 bases at J, with 12 bases between the two ends. Germline V CDR1 and CDR2: SGHRS, YFSETQ. Time point meaning: patch test 1, 2 weeks after DPC sensitization. Treatment described: therapeutic diphenylcyclopropenone sensitization with weekly scalp DPC. Details on this clonotype: Its antigen is as yet unknown.

The sequences come from whole blood, collected in connection with sensitization to the hapten diphenylcyclopropenone (DPC). The clonotype comes from a woman aged 30 to 39 with alopecia areata. Some clones in this sample may be carry-over from other donors' samples. The genes are TRBV5-1 and TRBJ2-3; a possible D gene is TRBD1 (5 bases). CDR3 nucleotide sequence: TGCGCCAGCAGCTTTCAATCAGGGAACACAGATACGCAGTATTTT. It yields the protein CASSFQSGNTDTQYF.